This is a list of T cell receptor beta chains from one sample in a study of blood T cell repertoires in COVID-19. Here immunoSEQ multiplex PCR was the method, and the copy in TCRdb shows in-frame clones only, minus some. The table lists some 51,000 clones, less than 95% of them singletons. The sequencing input was peripheral blood. These receptors originate from a man between 45 and 60 years old with acute or convalescent COVID-19. Both conserved end residues are part of each CDR3. Each record gives: clone size, V gene, J gene, D gene, CDR3 protein, CDR3 DNA. D genes are given only for firm matches. Clone size is stated in some rows and not others, as once, few, many or a class when expanded.

.	TRBV30	TRBJ2-1	.	CAWNNNEQFF	TGTGCCTGGAACAACAATGAGCAGTTCTTC
.	TRBV12-3/TRBV12-4	TRBJ1-1	.	CAGQTDMNTEAFF	TGTGCCGGACAGACCGATATGAACACTGAAGCTTTCTTT
.	TRBV19	TRBJ1-1	TRBD1	CASSRSDRDTEAFF	TGTGCCAGTAGTAGGAGTGACAGGGACACTGAAGCTTTCTTT
.	TRBV5-1	TRBJ1-1	TRBD1	CASGQGFSTTEAFF	TGCGCCAGCGGACAGGGCTTTTCGACCACTGAAGCTTTCTTT
.	TRBV9	TRBJ1-1	.	CASSAAGDNTEAFF	TGTGCCAGCAGCGCGGCAGGGGATAACACTGAAGCTTTCTTT
.	TRBV7-8	TRBJ1-1	.	CASSLDTVNTEAFF	TGTGCCAGCAGCTTAGATACAGTGAACACTGAAGCTTTCTTT
.	TRBV30	TRBJ2-4	TRBD1	CAWIARQGVDQAKNIQYF	TGTGCCTGGATCGCCCGGCAGGGGGTGGACCAAGCCAAAAACATTCAGTACTTC
.	TRBV5-8	TRBJ2-5	.	CASSLAATLGGTQYF	TGTGCCAGCAGCTTGGCGGCTACATTAGGGGGGACCCAGTACTTC
.	TRBV19	TRBJ1-2	TRBD1	CASSILGTDGYTF	TGTGCCAGTAGTATTCTAGGGACAGATGGCTACACCTTC
.	TRBV18	TRBJ2-7	TRBD1	CASSLVTGGSYEQYF	TGTGCCAGCTCACTAGTCACAGGGGGCTCCTACGAGCAGTACTTC
.	TRBV28	TRBJ1-3	.	CASSTPPSGNTIYF	TGTGCCAGCAGCACACCCCCCTCTGGAAACACCATATATTTT
.	TRBV4-2	TRBJ1-5	TRBD1	CASSQGHPGQRSNQPQHF	TGTGCCAGCAGCCAAGGACATCCGGGACAGAGGAGCAATCAGCCCCAGCATTTT
.	TRBV19	TRBJ2-1	.	CASSIDYSPYNEQFF	TGTGCCAGTAGTATAGATTATTCCCCTTACAATGAGCAGTTCTTC
.	TRBV20-1	TRBJ2-1	.	CSASPGTGRNEQFF	TGCAGTGCTAGTCCCGGGACTGGGCGGAATGAGCAGTTCTTC
.	TRBV29-1	TRBJ2-7	.	CSVAGSGHEQYF	TGCAGCGTTGCGGGTTCCGGTCACGAGCAGTACTTC
.	TRBV6-5	TRBJ2-7	.	CASSYPGSYEQYF	TGTGCCAGCAGTTACCCGGGGTCCTACGAGCAGTACTTC
.	TRBV10-3	TRBJ1-1	.	CAISESNGNTEAFF	TGTGCCATCAGTGAGTCGAACGGGAACACTGAAGCTTTCTTT
.	TRBV24-1	TRBJ2-1	TRBD1	CATSEQGSGDEQFF	TGTGCCACCAGTGAACAGGGGAGCGGAGACGAGCAGTTCTTC
few	TRBV6-5	TRBJ2-7	TRBD1	CASTKSTGQPYEQYF	TGTGCCAGCACTAAATCTACGGGACAGCCCTACGAGCAGTACTTC
.	TRBV11-2	TRBJ1-2	.	CASRRSGTTDNGYTF	TGTGCCAGCAGACGCTCCGGGACAACGGACAATGGCTACACCTTC
.	TRBV5-8	TRBJ1-1	TRBD1	CASPMTGMNTEAFF	TGTGCCAGCCCGATGACAGGGATGAACACTGAAGCTTTCTTT
.	TRBV6-5	TRBJ1-4	TRBD1	CASSYSLTGAYEKLFF	TGTGCCAGCAGTTACTCCCTGACAGGGGCATACGAAAAACTGTTTTTT
.	TRBV3-1/TRBV3-2	TRBJ1-4	TRBD1	CASSAKLGTANEKLFF	TGTGCCAGCAGCGCGAAATTAGGGACAGCAAATGAAAAACTGTTTTTT
few	TRBV12-3/TRBV12-4	TRBJ1-2	.	CASSFTRGDGYTF	TGTGCCAGCAGTTTCACCAGGGGTGATGGCTACACCTTC
.	TRBV19	TRBJ2-3	.	CASTNTGTLGTDTQYF	TGTGCCAGTACCAATACAGGGACCCTAGGCACAGATACGCAGTATTTT
.	TRBV7-9	TRBJ1-1	.	CASSSSGDPEAFF	TGTGCCAGCAGCAGCAGCGGCGACCCTGAAGCTTTCTTT
.	TRBV5-1	TRBJ2-3	.	CASSLGQTDTQYF	TGCGCCAGCAGCTTGGGCCAGACAGATACGCAGTATTTT
.	TRBV6-2/TRBV6-3	TRBJ1-2	.	CASSQTAQWGYTF	TGTGCCAGCAGTCAGACAGCCCAATGGGGCTACACCTTC
.	TRBV30	TRBJ1-1	TRBD1	CAWSRTGVNTEAFF	TGTGCCTGGAGTCGTACAGGGGTGAACACTGAAGCTTTCTTT
.	TRBV25-1	TRBJ2-3	.	CASSPNLGDFTDTQYF	TGTGCCAGCAGTCCCAACCTGGGGGACTTCACAGATACGCAGTATTTT
.	TRBV27	TRBJ1-1	.	CASKFRGAAEAFF	TGTGCCAGCAAGTTTCGGGGGGCAGCTGAAGCTTTCTTT
.	TRBV24-1	TRBJ2-2	.	CATSAGGFDAGELFF	TGTGCCACCAGCGCTGGGGGGTTTGACGCCGGGGAGCTGTTTTTT
.	TRBV6-6	TRBJ1-5	TRBD1	CASSDRTGKDQPQHF	TGTGCCAGCAGTGATCGGACAGGGAAGGATCAGCCCCAGCATTTT
.	TRBV7-8	TRBJ2-1	.	CASSPPRRLYNEQFF	TGTGCCAGCAGCCCACCCCGGCGGCTCTACAATGAGCAGTTCTTC
.	TRBV13	TRBJ2-7	TRBD2	CASSPQQRGRSYEQYF	TGTGCCAGCAGCCCTCAGCAGCGGGGGAGATCCTACGAGCAGTACTTC
.	TRBV27	TRBJ1-2	TRBD1	CASGDREAYGYTF	TGTGCCAGCGGTGACAGGGAAGCCTATGGCTACACCTTC
.	TRBV5-4	TRBJ2-5	TRBD2	CASKLGRTSAETQYF	TGTGCCAGCAAACTTGGTAGGACTAGCGCAGAGACCCAGTACTTC
.	TRBV6-1	TRBJ1-1	.	CASSEVGGGRTEAFF	TGTGCCAGCAGTGAAGTGGGCGGAGGAAGGACTGAAGCTTTCTTT
once	TRBV30	TRBJ1-2	TRBD1	CAWRRPGTDYGYTF	TGTGCCTGGAGACGACCCGGGACAGACTATGGCTACACCTTC
.	TRBV5-1	TRBJ1-2	.	CASSLNGGSDGYTF	TGCGCCAGCAGCTTGAACGGGGGATCTGATGGCTACACCTTC
.	TRBV6-5	TRBJ1-1	.	CASRRSAAFNTEAFF	TGTGCCAGCAGGCGGTCAGCCGCCTTCAACACTGAAGCTTTCTTT
.	TRBV6-6	TRBJ1-1	TRBD1	CASRLTGGGTEAFF	TGTGCCAGCAGACTCACAGGGGGCGGCACTGAAGCTTTCTTT
.	TRBV29-1	TRBJ2-2	TRBD1	CSVKLRTGAGELFF	TGCAGCGTTAAACTACGGACAGGGGCCGGGGAGCTGTTTTTT